This T cell receptor (beta chain) comes out of a study of sequential checkpoint blockade in melanoma. In the study overall: Patients were randomized 1:1 to nivolumab-then-ipilimumab or ipilimumab-then-nivolumab first-line. Each arm's sequence ended with maintenance nivolumab.

This CDR3 has 15 amino acids. Germline CDR1 and CDR2: MNHNY and SVGAGI (reference sequence). Trimming cost V 6 bases and J 4 bases; bases outside gene matches: 8. Treatment indicated: randomized to nivolumab then ipilimumab (arm A) or the reverse (arm B). Patients had received no earlier DNA-damaging chemotherapy. From thawed PBMCs, live CD3+CD8+ cells negative for CD19 and CD56 were sorted. The repertoire was sequenced with immunoSEQ multiplex PCR; TCRdb's copy has only in-frame clones and lacks some. The sample lists 9,500 to 15,000 clones; 60% to 80% were seen once. Specimen: CD8+ T cells sorted from blood (inferred from file names), collected from a patient given nivolumab and ipilimumab in sequence. The source is a human donor with melanoma. The chain employs TRBV6-6 and TRBJ1-4; 7 bases align to TRBD1. CDR3 residues: CASRATGTVNEKLFF. CDR3 nucleotides: TGTGCCAGCAGAGCCACAGGGACAGTTAATGAAAAACTGTTTTTT.